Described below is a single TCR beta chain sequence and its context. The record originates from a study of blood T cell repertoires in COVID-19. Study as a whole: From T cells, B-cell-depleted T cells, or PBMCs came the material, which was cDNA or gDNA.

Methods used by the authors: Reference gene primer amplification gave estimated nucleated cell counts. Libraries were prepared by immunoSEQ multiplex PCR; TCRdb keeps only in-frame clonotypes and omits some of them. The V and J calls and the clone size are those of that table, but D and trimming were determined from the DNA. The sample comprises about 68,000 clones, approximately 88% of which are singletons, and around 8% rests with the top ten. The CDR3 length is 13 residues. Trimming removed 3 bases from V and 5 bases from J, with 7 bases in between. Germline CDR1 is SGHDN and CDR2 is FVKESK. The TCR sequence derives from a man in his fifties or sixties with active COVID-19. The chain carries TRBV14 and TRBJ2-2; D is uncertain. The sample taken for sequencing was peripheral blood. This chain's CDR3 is CASSHQFTGELFF. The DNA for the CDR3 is TGTGCCAGCAGCCACCAGTTTACCGGGGAGCTGTTTTTT. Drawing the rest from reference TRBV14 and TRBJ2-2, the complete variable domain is EAGVTQFPSHSVIEKGQTVTLRCDPISGHDNLYWYRRVMGKEIKFLLHFVKESKQDESGMPNNRFLAERTGGTYSTLKVQPAELEDSGVYFCASSHQFTGELFFGEGSRLTVL.